Sequencing of this T cell receptor beta chain was carried out in a study of blood T cells in healthy people across ages. Study outcomes and limitations: Long-lived donors had more naive CD4+ cells and higher diversity than aged donors. Older age went with lower TCR beta diversity per million T cells, in a roughly linear way.

The CDR3 consists of 15 residues. The V end was cut by 0 bases, the J end by 0 bases, with 12 bases between. CDR1 is DFQATT, CDR2 SNEGSKA, per germline (reference sequence). This clonotype was detected a few times. Its antigen remains unidentified. Every sample yielded at least 6.5 million isolated PBMCs. Extraction yielded at least 6 micrograms of total RNA per sample. Using a J-beta primer mix together with a sample-barcoded 5' primer, a second PCR was run for 7 to 11 cycles. Each CDR3 protein gets one entry after TCRdb re-called the 5' RACE reads with MiXCR. The sample has about 1.5 million distinct CDR3 sequences; approximately 43% are singletons.

The V and J genes are TRBV20-1 and TRBJ2-7; possible D gene TRBD1, 5 bases. The sample was blood. The TCR sequence derives from a woman aged 18-29 years in good health. This chain's CDR3 is CSARDRQGYSYEQYF. In DNA, the CDR3 is TGCAGTGCTAGAGATCGGCAGGGCTACTCCTACGAGCAGTACTTC.